Following are 8 T cell receptor beta chains from one sample sequenced in a study of blood T cell repertoires in COVID-19. Here immunoSEQ multiplex PCR was the method, and the copy in TCRdb shows in-frame clones only, minus some. This table has a few hundred thousand clones, about 90% appearing once. Material: peripheral blood. The source is a woman aged 50 to 60 with acute or convalescent COVID-19.

The J gene is TRBJ1-2, the V gene TRBV5-8; TRBD1 is a possible D gene (6 bases). Between the trimmed V and J ends, which lost 7 bases and 3 bases, there was a span of 19 bases. This CDR3 is 15 amino acids long. Germline loops: CDR1 SGHTS, CDR2 YDEGEE. CDR3 loop: CASSTRTATYYGYTF. The CDR3 bases are TGTGCCAGCTCGACCAGGACAGCAACGTACTATGGCTACACCTTC.

In DNA form, the CDR3 reads TGTGCCAGCAGCTTAACTAGCGGGATATCCGATACGCAGTATTTT. It encodes CASSLTSGISDTQYF. The chain employs TRBV4-2 and TRBJ2-3; 10 bases map to TRBD2. Germline-derived CDR1 and CDR2 are LGHNA and YNFKEQ. Germline trimming cut 5 bases from V and 6 bases from J; bases unmatched to any gene: 8. This CDR3 comprises 15 residues.

J is TRBJ1-2 and V is TRBV3-1 (or the pseudogene TRBV3-2), with 8 positions matching TRBD1. The germline CDR1 and CDR2 sequences are LGHDT and YNNKEL (reference sequence). Trimming cost V 4 bases and J 1 base; bases outside gene matches: 8. The CDR3 consists of 16 residues. CDR3 protein: CASSLLGQGGNYGYTF. CDR3 coding DNA: TGTGCCAGCAGCCTCCTCGGACAGGGAGGTAACTATGGCTACACCTTC.

This clone was found once. V gene TRBV2 combines with J gene TRBJ2-7, with 9 bases that match TRBD1. The CDR3 is 16 residues long. The J segment lost 4 bases and the V segment lost 3 bases, leaving 10 bases of the junction unmatched. Germline V CDR1 and CDR2: SNHLY, FYNNEI. The CDR3 region has the DNA TGTGCCAGCAGTGATTGGGGCACAGGGGGCGGTTACGAGCAGTACTTC. It translates to CASSDWGTGGGYEQYF.

The chain uses TRBV27 and TRBJ1-4; D is unclear. Trimming took off 0 bases at V and 6 bases at J, with 11 bases between the two ends. The germline CDR1 and CDR2 sequences are MNHEY and SMNVEV (reference sequence). The CDR3 spans 15 residues. The CDR3 DNA follows: TGTGCCAGCAGTTTATCGAGGGTTGGTGATGAAAAACTGTTTTTT. Translation: CASSLSRVGDEKLFF.

The genes are TRBV28 and TRBJ1-1; TRBD1 might be the D (5 bases). CDR3 length: 15 amino acids. V was shortened by 2 bases and J by 0 bases, with 10 bases between the two germline ends. Per the germline V gene, CDR1 is MDHEN and CDR2 is SYDVKM. The CDR3 reads CASSLGALMNTEAFF. The CDR3 coding sequence is TGTGCCAGCAGTTTAGGGGCCCTCATGAACACTGAAGCTTTCTTT.

This chain links TRBV5-4 with TRBJ2-7; D possibly corresponds to TRBD1 (5 bases). V was trimmed by 4 bases and J by 6 bases, leaving 20 bases between them. This CDR3 region has 15 residues. Germline CDR1 reads SGHNT; CDR2 reads YYREEE (reference sequence). CDR3 DNA sequence: TGTGCCAGCAGCCCGGACATCCGACCCTCTTCCGAGCAGTACTTC. Translating it yields CASSPDIRPSSEQYF. The complete variable domain, with remaining parts taken from reference TRBV5-4 and TRBJ2-7, reads ETGVTQSPTHLIKTRGQQVTLRCSSQSGHNTVSWYQQALGQGPQFIFQYYREEENGRGNFPPRFSGLQFPNYSSELNVNALELDDSALYLCASSPDIRPSSEQYFGPGTRLTVT.

This clone has just one count. At one end the junction does not follow the germline gene, possibly because of a read error. The J gene is TRBJ2-7, the V gene TRBV4-2; maybe TRBD1 (5 bases). CDR3 length equals 12 residues. Germline loops: CDR1 LGHNA, CDR2 YNFKEQ. Written as DNA, the CDR3 is TGTGCCAGCAGCCAAGCGGGCCAGGGTCTTAACTTC. Amino acids: CASSQAGQGLNF.